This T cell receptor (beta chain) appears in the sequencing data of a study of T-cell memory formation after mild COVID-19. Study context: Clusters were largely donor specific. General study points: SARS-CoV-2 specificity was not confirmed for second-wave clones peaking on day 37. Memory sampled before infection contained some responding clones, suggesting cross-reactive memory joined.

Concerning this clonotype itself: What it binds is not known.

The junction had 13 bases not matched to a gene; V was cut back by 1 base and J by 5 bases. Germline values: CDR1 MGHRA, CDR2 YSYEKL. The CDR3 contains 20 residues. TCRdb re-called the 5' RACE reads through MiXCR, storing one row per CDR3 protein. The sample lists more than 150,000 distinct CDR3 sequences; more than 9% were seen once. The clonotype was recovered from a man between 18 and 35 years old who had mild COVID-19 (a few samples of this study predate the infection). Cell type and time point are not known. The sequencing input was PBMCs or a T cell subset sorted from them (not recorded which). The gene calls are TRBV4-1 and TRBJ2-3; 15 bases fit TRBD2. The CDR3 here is CASSQAVGLAGGLWKDTQYF. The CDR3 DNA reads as TGCGCCAGCAGCCAAGCGGTTGGACTAGCGGGGGGGCTGTGGAAAGATACGCAGTATTTT.